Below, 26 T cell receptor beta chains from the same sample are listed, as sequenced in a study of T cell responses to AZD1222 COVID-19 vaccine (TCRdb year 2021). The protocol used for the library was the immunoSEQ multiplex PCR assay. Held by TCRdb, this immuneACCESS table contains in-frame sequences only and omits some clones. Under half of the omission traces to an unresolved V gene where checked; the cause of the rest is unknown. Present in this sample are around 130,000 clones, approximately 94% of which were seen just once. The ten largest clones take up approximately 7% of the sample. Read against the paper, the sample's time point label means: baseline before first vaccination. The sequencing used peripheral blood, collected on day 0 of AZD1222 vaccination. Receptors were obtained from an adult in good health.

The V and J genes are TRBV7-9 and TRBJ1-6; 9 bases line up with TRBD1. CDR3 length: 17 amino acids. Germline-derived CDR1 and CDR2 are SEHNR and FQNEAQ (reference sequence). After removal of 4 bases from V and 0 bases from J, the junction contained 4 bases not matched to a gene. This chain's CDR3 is CASSSDRGDSYNSPLHF. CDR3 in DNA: TGTGCCAGCAGCTCCGACAGGGGGGACTCCTATAATTCACCCCTCCACTTT.

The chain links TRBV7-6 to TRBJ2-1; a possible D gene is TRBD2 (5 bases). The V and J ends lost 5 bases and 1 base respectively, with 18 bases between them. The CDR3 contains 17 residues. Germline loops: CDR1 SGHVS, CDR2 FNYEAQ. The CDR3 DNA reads TGTGCCAGCAGCCCCCGGTTGGGAGTCAATTCCTACAATGAGCAGTTCTTC. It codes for CASSPRLGVNSYNEQFF.

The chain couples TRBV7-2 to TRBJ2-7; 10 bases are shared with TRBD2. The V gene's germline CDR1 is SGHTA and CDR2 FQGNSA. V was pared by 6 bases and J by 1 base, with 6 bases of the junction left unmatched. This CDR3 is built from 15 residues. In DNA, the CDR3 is TGTGCCAGCAGATGGCCGGGACTAGCGTCCTACGAGCAGTACTTC. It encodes CASRWPGLASYEQYF.

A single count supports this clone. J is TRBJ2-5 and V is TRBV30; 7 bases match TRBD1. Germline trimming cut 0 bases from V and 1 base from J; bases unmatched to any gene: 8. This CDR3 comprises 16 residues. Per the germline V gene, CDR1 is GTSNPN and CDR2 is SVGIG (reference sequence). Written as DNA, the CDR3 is TGTGCCTGGAGTGTACGAGACAGGGCTTCCCAAGAGACCCAGTACTTC. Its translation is CAWSVRDRASQETQYF. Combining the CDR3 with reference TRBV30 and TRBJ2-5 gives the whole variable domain SQTIHQWPATLVQPVGSPLSLECTVEGTSNPNLYWYRQAAGRGLQLLFYSVGIGQISSEVPQNLSASRPQDRQFILSSKKLLLSDSGFYLCAWSVRDRASQETQYFGPGTRLLVL.

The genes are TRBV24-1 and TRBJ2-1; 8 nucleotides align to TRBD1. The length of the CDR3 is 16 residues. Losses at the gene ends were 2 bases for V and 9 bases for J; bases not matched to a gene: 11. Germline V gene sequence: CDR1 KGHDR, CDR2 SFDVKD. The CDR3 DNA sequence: TGTGCCACCAGTGATTCCGTCCCTGGACAGGGCGGTGAGCAGTTCTTC. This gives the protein CATSDSVPGQGGEQFF.

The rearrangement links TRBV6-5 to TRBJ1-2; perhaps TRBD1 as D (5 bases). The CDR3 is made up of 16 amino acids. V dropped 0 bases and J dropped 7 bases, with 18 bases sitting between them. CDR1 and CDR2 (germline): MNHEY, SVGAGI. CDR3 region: CASSYSNWGGGPGYTF. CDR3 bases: TGTGCCAGCAGTTACTCGAACTGGGGGGGTGGACCTGGCTACACCTTC.

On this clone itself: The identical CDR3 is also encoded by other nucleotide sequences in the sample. The CDR3 sequence is CASSYSDSTGELFF. CDR3 coding DNA: TGTGCCAGCAGTTACTCGGACAGCACCGGGGAGCTGTTTTTT. V usage is TRBV6-6 and J usage is TRBJ2-2; TRBD1 might be the D (6 bases). This CDR3 region has 14 residues. CDR1 and CDR2 from the germline V gene are MNHNY and SVGAGI (reference sequence). V lost 0 bases and J 4 bases, leaving 6 bases between the germline ends.

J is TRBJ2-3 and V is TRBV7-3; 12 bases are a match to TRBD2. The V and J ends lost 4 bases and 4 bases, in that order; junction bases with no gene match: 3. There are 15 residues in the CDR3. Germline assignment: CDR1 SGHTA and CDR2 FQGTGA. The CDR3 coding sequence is TGTGCCAGCAGCTCTAGCGGGAGGGCCGCAGATACGCAGTATTTT. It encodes CASSSSGRAADTQYF.

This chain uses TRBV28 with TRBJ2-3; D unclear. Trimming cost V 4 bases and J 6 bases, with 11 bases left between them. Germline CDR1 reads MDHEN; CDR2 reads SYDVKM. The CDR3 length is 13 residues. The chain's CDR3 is CASSYTRWDTQYF. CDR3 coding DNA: TGTGCCAGCAGTTACACCCGATGGGATACGCAGTATTTT.

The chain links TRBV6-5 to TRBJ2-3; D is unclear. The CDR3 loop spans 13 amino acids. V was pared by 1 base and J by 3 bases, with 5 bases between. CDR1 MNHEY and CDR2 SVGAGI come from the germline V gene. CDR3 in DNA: TGTGCCAGCAGTTACTACGGGACAGATACGCAGTATTTT. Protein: CASSYYGTDTQYF.

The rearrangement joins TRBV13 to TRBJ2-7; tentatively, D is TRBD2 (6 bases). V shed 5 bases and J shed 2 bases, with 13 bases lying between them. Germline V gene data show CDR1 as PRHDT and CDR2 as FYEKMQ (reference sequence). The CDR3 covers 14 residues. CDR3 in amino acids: CASSPPSDTYEQYF. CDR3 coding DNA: TGTGCCAGCAGCCCCCCTAGCGATACCTACGAGCAGTACTTC.

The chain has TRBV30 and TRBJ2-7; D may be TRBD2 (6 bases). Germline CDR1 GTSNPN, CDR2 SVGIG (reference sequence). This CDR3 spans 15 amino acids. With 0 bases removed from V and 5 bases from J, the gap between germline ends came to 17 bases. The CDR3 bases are TGTGCCTGGAGTGTACTTCGGTTTTCGGGGGACGAGCAGTACTTC. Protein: CAWSVLRFSGDEQYF.

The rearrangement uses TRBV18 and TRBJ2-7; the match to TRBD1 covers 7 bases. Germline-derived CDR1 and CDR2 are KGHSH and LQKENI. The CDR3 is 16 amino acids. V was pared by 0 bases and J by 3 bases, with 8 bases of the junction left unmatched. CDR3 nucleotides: TGTGCCAGCTCACCACCTGGTACAGGGGCATACTACGAGCAGTACTTC. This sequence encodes CASSPPGTGAYYEQYF. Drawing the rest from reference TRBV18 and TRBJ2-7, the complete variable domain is NAGVMQNPRHLVRRRGQEARLRCSPMKGHSHVYWYRQLPEEGLKFMVYLQKENIIDESGMPKERFSAEFPKEGPSILRIQQVVRGDSAAYFCASSPPGTGAYYEQYFGPGTRLTVT.

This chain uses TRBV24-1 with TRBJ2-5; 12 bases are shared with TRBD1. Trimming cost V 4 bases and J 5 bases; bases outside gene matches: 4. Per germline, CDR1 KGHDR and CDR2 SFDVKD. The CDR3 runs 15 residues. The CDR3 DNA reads TGTGCCACCAGTGAGGGACAGGGGGCCCTTGAGACCCAGTACTTC. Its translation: CATSEGQGALETQYF.

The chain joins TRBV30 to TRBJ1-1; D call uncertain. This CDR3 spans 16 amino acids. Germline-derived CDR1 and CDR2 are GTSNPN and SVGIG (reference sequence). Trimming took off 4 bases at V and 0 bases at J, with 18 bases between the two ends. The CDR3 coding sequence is TGTGCCTGGAAGAGGTACGAGGAGCTGATGAACACTGAAGCTTTCTTT. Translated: CAWKRYEELMNTEAFF.

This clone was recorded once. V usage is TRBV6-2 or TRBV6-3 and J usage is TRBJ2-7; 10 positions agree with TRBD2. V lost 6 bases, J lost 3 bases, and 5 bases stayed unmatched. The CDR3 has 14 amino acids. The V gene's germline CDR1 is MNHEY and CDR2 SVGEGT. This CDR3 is CASSPGTSDYEQYF. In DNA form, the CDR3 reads TGTGCCAGCAGCCCCGGGACTAGCGACTACGAGCAGTACTTC.

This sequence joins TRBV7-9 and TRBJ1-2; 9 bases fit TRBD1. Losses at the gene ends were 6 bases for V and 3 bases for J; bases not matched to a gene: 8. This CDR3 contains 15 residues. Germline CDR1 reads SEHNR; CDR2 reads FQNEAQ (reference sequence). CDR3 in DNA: TGTGCCAGCAGTCTCTGGGACAGGGCTGACTATGGCTACACCTTC. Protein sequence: CASSLWDRADYGYTF.

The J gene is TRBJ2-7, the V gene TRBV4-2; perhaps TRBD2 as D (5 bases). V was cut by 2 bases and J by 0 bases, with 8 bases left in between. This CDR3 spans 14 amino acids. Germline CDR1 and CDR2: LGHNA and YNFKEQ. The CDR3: CASSQTSSSYEQYF. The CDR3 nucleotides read TGTGCCAGCAGCCAAACTAGTTCCTCCTACGAGCAGTACTTC.

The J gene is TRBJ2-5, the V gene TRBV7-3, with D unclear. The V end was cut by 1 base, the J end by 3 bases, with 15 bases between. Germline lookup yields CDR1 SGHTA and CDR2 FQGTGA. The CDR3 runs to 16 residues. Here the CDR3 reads CASSLSPARHKETQYF. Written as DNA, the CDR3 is TGTGCCAGCAGCTTAAGTCCTGCCCGCCACAAAGAGACCCAGTACTTC.

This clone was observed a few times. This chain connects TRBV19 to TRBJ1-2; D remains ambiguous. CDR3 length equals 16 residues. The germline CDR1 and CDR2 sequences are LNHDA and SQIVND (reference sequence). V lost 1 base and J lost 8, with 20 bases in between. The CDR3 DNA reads TGTGCCAGTAGTATAGGTGAAGCGGGCTTGAAGCAAGGCTACACCTTC. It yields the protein CASSIGEAGLKQGYTF. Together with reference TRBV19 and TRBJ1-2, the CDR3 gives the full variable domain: DGGITQSPKYLFRKEGQNVTLSCEQNLNHDAMYWYRQDPGQGLRLIYYSQIVNDFQKGDIAEGYSVSREKKESFPLTVTSAQKNPTAFYLCASSIGEAGLKQGYTFGSGTRLTVV.

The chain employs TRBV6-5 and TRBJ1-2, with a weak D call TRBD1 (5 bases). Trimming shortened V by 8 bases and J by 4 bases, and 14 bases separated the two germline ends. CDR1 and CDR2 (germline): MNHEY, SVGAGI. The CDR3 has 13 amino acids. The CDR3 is CASSGGGVYGYTF. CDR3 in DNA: TGTGCCAGCTCCGGGGGAGGTGTCTATGGCTACACCTTC.

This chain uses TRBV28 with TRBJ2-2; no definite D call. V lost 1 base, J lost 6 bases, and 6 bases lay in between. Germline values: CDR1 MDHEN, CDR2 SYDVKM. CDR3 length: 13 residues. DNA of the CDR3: TGTGCCAGCAGTTTATTGATACCCGGGGAGCTGTTTTTT. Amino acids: CASSLLIPGELFF.

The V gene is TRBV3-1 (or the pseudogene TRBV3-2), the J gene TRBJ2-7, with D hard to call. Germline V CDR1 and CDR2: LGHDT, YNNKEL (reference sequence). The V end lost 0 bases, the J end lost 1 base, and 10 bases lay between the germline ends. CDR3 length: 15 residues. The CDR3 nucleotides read TGTGCCAGCAGCCAAGAGGCCTCCTCTTCCTACGAGCAGTACTTC. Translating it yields CASSQEASSSYEQYF.

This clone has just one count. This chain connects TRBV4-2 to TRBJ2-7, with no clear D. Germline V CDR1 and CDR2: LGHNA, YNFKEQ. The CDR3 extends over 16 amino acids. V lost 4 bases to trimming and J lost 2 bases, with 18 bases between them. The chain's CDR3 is CASSLITGNAAYEQYF. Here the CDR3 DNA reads TGTGCCAGCAGCCTGATTACGGGCAACGCCGCCTACGAGCAGTACTTC.

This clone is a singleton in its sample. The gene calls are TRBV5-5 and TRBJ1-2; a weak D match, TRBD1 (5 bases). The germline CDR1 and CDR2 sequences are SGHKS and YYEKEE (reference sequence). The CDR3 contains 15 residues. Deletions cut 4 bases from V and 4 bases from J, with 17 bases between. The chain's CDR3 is CASSPTALLSYGYTF. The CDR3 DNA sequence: TGTGCCAGCAGCCCGACAGCACTCCTATCCTATGGCTACACCTTC.

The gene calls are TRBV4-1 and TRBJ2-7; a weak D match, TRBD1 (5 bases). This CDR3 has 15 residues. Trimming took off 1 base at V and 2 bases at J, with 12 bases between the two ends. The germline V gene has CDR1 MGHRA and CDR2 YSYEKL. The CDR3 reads CASSQVAGSTYEQYF. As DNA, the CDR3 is TGCGCCAGCAGCCAAGTTGCAGGGTCCACCTACGAGCAGTACTTC.